The 11 T cell receptor beta chains presented below share a single source sample, sequenced in a study of T cells in Graves' hyperthyroidism and ophthalmopathy. Amplification of TCR beta CDR3 regions used RNA as the template. TCR CDR3 underwent first-round RT-PCR with the HTBI primer set. In TCRdb, the multiplex PCR reads were re-called with MiXCR into one record per CDR3 protein. Among some 760,000 distinct CDR3 sequences, roughly 15% were seen once, and the ten largest hold about 9.4%. The specimen was blood. The receptors derive from a woman aged 18-29 years with Graves' hyperthyroidism.

This clonotype occurred a few times. The chain employs TRBV6-2 or TRBV6-3 and TRBJ2-7, with D possibly being TRBD2 (5 bases). The V and J ends lost 5 bases and 5 bases respectively, with 19 bases between them. The length of the CDR3 is 15 residues. Germline assignment: CDR1 MNHEY and CDR2 SVGEGT. The CDR3 region is CASSPRLRGTDEQYF. The CDR3 DNA follows: TGTGCCAGCAGTCCGCGACTACGAGGCACCGACGAGCAGTACTTC.

This clonotype was observed a single time. This chain connects TRBV6-1 to TRBJ1-2, with 8 bases lining up with TRBD1. There are 15 residues in the CDR3. The J segment lost 0 bases and the V segment lost 0 bases, leaving 0 bases of the junction unmatched. CDR1 is MNHNS, CDR2 SASEGT, per germline. CDR3 amino acids: CASSEAGQANYGYTF. The CDR3 DNA is TGTGCCAGCAGTGAAGCGGGACAGGCTAACTATGGCTACACCTTC.

This clonotype was recorded many times. This sequence joins TRBV20-1 and TRBJ2-5; D perhaps matches TRBD1 (5 bases). The CDR3 totals 14 residues. CDR1 is DFQATT and CDR2 is SNEGSKA in the germline V gene (reference sequence). Trimming removed 4 bases at V and 4 bases at J, with 16 bases between. The DNA for the CDR3 is TGCAGTGCTACCCACCAGGGTGGGCGAGAGACCCAGTACTTC. It yields the protein CSATHQGGRETQYF.

This clonotype was found a few times. The chain is built from TRBV4-1 and TRBJ2-7; tentatively, D is TRBD1 or TRBD2 (5 bases each). CDR1 is MGHRA, CDR2 YSYEKL, per germline. Between the trimmed V and J ends, which lost 1 base and 3 bases, there was a span of 13 bases. The CDR3 totals 15 residues. CDR3 DNA sequence: TGCGCCAGCAGCCAAGTGACCCGGGACGGCTACGAGCAGTACTTC. It encodes CASSQVTRDGYEQYF.

This clonotype occurred many times. CDR3 amino acids: CASSLRQGIGSPLHF. The CDR3 DNA follows: TGTGCCAGCAGCTTGCGACAGGGAATCGGTTCACCCCTCCACTTT. The chain carries TRBV11-2 and TRBJ1-6; 7 bases line up with TRBD1. This CDR3 spans 15 amino acids. With 3 bases clipped from V and 9 bases from J, the junction kept 8 bases outside the gene matches. In germline, CDR1 is SGHAT, CDR2 FQNNGV.

J is TRBJ1-1 and V is TRBV28; no clear D gene. The ends were cut back, 4 bases at V and 6 bases at J, with 9 bases in the middle. Looked up from germline, CDR1 is MDHEN and CDR2 is SYDVKM. The CDR3 spans 12 residues. CDR3 residues: CASSSCGAEAFF. The CDR3 DNA sequence: TGTGCCAGCAGTTCTTGTGGGGCTGAAGCTTTCTTT. Drawing the rest from reference TRBV28 and TRBJ1-1, the complete variable domain is DVKVTQSSRYLVKRTGEKVFLECVQDMDHENMFWYRQDPGLGLRLIYFSYDVKMKEKGDIPEGYSVSREKKERFSLILESASTNQTSMYLCASSSCGAEAFFGQGTRLTVV.

This clonotype was seen more than once but under ten times. The chain recombines TRBV7-9 with TRBJ1-5, with D possibly TRBD1 on 6 matching bases. This CDR3 spans 15 amino acids. The germline V and J ends were trimmed by 0 bases and 4 bases, with 10 bases remaining between them. In germline, CDR1 is SEHNR, CDR2 FQNEAQ (reference sequence). The CDR3 loop is CASSLAGGQNQPQHF. The CDR3 nucleotides are TGTGCCAGCAGCTTAGCCGGGGGACAAAATCAGCCCCAGCATTTT.

On this clonotype itself: With a much larger clone just one base away, this may be a read error. The chain employs TRBV4-1 and TRBJ2-1; TRBD2 matches 7 bases. CDR1 is MGHRA, CDR2 YSYEKL, per germline. The length of the CDR3 is 15 residues. The J segment lost 5 bases and the V segment lost 1 base, leaving 5 bases of the junction unmatched. The CDR3 region has the DNA TGCGCCAGCAGCCAAGTAGCGGGTGCCGACAATGAGCAGTTCTTC. Its protein is CASSQVAGADNEQFF.

This clonotype was counted only a few times. The chain recombines TRBV19 with TRBJ1-1; D may be TRBD1 (6 bases). Germline CDR1 LNHDA, CDR2 SQIVND (reference sequence). V dropped 7 bases and J dropped 3 bases, with 15 bases sitting between them. The CDR3 spans 14 residues. The CDR3 is CASKITGIYTEAFF. The CDR3 DNA is TGTGCCAGTAAAATTACAGGGATATACACTGAAGCTTTCTTT.

The V and J genes are TRBV5-6 and TRBJ2-1; the D gene is possibly TRBD1 (6 bases). The V end was cut by 1 base, the J end by 7 bases, with 12 bases between. The length of the CDR3 is 14 residues. Germline-derived CDR1 and CDR2 are SGHDT and YYEEEE. In nucleotides, the CDR3 is TGTGCCAGCAGCTTGATACAGGGTGGTAATGAGCAGTTCTTC. The encoded protein is CASSLIQGGNEQFF. The entire variable domain, with the rest obtained from reference TRBV5-6 and TRBJ2-1, is as follows: DAGVTQSPTHLIKTRGQQVTLRCSPKSGHDTVSWYQQALGQGPQFIFQYYEEEERQRGNFPDRFSGHQFPNYSSELNVNALLLGDSALYLCASSLIQGGNEQFFGPGTRLTVL.

This clonotype was detected many times. V gene TRBV30 combines with J gene TRBJ2-2; D gene unclear. The V end lost 4 bases, the J end lost 1 base, and 7 bases lay between the germline ends. The CDR3 runs 13 residues. Germline V gene sequence: CDR1 GTSNPN, CDR2 SVGIG (reference sequence). DNA for the CDR3: TGTGCCTGGAAGTCCGTGAACACCGGGGAGCTGTTTTTT. Translated: CAWKSVNTGELFF.